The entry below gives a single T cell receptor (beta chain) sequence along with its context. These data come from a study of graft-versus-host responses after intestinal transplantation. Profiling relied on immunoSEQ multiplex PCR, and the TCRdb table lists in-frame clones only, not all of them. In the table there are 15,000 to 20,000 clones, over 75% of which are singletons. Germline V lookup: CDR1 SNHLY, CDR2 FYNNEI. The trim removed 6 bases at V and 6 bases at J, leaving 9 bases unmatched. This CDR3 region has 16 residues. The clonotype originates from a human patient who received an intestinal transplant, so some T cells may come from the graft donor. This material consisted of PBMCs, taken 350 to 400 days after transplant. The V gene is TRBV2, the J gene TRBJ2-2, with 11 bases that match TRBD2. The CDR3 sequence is CASRGTSGSVAGELFF. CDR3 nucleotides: TGTGCCAGCAGGGGCACTAGCGGGAGTGTCGCCGGGGAGCTGTTTTTT.